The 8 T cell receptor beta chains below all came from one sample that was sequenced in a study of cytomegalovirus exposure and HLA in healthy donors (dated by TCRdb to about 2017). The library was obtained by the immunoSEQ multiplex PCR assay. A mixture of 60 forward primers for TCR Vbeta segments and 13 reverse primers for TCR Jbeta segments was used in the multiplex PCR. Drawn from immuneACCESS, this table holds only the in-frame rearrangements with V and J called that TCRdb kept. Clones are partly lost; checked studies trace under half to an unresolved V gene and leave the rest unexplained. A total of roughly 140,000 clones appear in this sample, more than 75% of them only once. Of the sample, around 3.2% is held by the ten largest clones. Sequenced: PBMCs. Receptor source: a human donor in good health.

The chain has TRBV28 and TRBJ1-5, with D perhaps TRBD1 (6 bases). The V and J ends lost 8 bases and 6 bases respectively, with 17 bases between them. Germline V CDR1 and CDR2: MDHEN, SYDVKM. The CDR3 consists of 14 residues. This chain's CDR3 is CASALSDRTQPQHF. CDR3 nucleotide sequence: TGTGCCAGCGCCCTCTCCGACAGGACTCAGCCCCAGCATTTT.

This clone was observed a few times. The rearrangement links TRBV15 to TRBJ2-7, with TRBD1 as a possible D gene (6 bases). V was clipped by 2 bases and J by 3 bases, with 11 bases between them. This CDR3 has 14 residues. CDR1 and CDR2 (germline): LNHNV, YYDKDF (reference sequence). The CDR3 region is CATSRQGLGYEQYF. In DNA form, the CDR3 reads TGTGCCACCAGCAGACAGGGGCTAGGCTACGAGCAGTACTTC.

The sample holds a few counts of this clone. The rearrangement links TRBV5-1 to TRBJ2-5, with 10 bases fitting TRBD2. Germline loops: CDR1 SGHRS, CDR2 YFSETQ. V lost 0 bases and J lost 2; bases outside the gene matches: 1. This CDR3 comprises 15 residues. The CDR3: CASSLGTSGQETQYF. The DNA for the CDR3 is TGCGCCAGCAGCTTGGGGACTAGCGGACAAGAGACCCAGTACTTC.

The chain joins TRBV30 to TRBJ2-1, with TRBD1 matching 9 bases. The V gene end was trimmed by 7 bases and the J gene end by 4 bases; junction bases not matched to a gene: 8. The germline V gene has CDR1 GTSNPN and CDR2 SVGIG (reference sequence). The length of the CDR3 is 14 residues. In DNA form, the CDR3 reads TGTGCCTCCTTGGACAGGGGCTCTTACAATGAGCAGTTCTTC. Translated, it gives CASLDRGSYNEQFF. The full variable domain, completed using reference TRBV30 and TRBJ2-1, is SQTIHQWPATLVQPVGSPLSLECTVEGTSNPNLYWYRQAAGRGLQLLFYSVGIGQISSEVPQNLSASRPQDRQFILSSKKLLLSDSGFYLCASLDRGSYNEQFFGPGTRLTVL.

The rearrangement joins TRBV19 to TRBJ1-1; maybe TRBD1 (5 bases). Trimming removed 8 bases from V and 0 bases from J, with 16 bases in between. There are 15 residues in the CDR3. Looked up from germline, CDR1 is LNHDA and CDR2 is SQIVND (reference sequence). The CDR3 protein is CASQRQGLVNTEAFF. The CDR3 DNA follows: TGTGCCAGTCAGCGTCAGGGTTTGGTGAACACTGAAGCTTTCTTT.

CDR3 amino acids: CASSPRGETQYF. CDR3 nucleotides: TGTGCCAGCTCTCCACGAGGGGAGACCCAGTACTTC. This rearrangement joins TRBV6-1 to TRBJ2-5; maybe TRBD2 (5 bases). This CDR3 has 12 amino acids. Germline CDR1 and CDR2: MNHNS and SASEGT. The V end lost 8 bases, the J end lost 5 bases, and 12 bases lay between the germline ends.

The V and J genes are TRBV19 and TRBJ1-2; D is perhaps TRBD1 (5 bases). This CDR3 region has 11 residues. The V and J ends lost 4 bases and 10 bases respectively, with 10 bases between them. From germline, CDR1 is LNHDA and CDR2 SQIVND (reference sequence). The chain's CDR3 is CASSTGQAYTF. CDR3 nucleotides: TGTGCCAGTAGTACTGGACAAGCCTACACCTTC.

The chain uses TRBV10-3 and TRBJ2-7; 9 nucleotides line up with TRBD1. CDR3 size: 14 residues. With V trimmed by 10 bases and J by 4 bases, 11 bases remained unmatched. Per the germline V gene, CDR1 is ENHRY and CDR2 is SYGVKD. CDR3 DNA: TGTGCCACCGTGGAGGGACAGGGTTTATACGAGCAGTACTTC. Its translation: CATVEGQGLYEQYF.